The present T cell receptor beta chain was sequenced within a study of T cells in Graves' hyperthyroidism and ophthalmopathy. Points from the study as a whole: A model of 13 V-J pairs discriminated ophthalmopathy from stable hyperthyroidism.

This clonotype was counted many times. Its antigen is unidentified. Researchers amplified the TCR beta CDR3 regions from RNA transcripts. A set of HTBI primers served as the primers for a first-round RT-PCR of the TCR CDR3. Using its own MiXCR run on the multiplex PCR reads, TCRdb lists one record per CDR3 protein. The table includes some 570,000 distinct CDR3 sequences, 11% to 15% detected once. Ophthalmopathy in the patients scored at least 3 on Clinical Activity Score and at least 4 on NOSPECS grade, lasting under 3 months. Uncontrolled infection, other autoimmune disease, pregnancy or lactation led to exclusion. Germline CDR1 DFQATT, CDR2 SNEGSKA (reference sequence). The CDR3 covers 11 residues. With 6 bases removed from V and 8 bases from J, the gap between germline ends came to 13 bases.

Sequencing used blood. The V gene is TRBV20-1, the J gene TRBJ1-2; D uncertain. The sequence derives from a woman aged 18 to 35 with Graves' ophthalmopathy. The CDR3 spells CSAPKVVGYTF. The CDR3 region has the DNA TGCAGTGCCCCAAAGGTAGTCGGCTACACCTTC.